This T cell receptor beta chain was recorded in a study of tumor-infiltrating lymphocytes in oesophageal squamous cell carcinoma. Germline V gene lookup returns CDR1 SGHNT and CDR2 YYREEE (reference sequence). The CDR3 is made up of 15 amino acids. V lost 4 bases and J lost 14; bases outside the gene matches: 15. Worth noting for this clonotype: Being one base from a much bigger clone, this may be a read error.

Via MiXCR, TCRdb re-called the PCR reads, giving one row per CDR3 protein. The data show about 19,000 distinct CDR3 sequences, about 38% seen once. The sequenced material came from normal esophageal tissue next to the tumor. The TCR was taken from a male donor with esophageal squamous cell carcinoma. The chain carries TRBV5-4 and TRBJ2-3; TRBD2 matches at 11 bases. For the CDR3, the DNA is TGTGCCAGCAGCCCGACTAGCGGGAACACCGGGGAGCTGTATTTT. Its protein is CASSPTSGNTGELYF.